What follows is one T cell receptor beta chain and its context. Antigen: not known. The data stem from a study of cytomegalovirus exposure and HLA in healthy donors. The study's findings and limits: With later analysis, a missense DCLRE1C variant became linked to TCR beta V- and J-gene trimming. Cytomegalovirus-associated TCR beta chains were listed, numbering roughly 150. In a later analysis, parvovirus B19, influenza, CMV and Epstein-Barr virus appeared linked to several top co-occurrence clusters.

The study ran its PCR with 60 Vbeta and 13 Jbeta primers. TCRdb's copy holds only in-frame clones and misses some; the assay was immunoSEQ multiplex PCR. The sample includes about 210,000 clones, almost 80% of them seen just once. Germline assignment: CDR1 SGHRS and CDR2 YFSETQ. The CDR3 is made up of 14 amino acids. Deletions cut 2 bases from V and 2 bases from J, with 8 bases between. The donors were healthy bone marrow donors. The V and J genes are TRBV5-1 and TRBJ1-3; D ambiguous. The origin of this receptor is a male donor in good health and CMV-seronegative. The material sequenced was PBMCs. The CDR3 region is CASSFVGTGNTIYF. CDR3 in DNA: TGCGCCAGCAGCTTTGTCGGGACTGGAAACACCATATATTTT.